Below are 13 T cell receptor beta chains sequenced from a single sample in a study of shared clonotypes between healthy human individuals. Using immunoSEQ multiplex PCR, the repertoire was profiled, and TCRdb retains in-frame clones only, with some absent. The sample yields more than 500,000 clones, 95% to 96% seen once. Material for sequencing was naive CD4+ T cells sorted from blood. Documented subset: CD45RA+ positively selected. All receptors come from a woman under 40 in good health.

The chain links TRBV7-9 to TRBJ1-1, with D unclear. V was cut by 7 bases and J by 5 bases, with 14 bases left in between. Germline V gene lookup returns CDR1 SEHNR and CDR2 FQNEAQ (reference sequence). This CDR3 is built from 13 residues. The CDR3 DNA reads TGTGCCAGCAACCAAAATGGTGGGACTGAAGCTTTCTTT. Protein sequence: CASNQNGGTEAFF.

J is TRBJ1-1 and V is TRBV2, with no clear D. Germline-derived CDR1 and CDR2 are SNHLY and FYNNEI. The CDR3 covers 16 residues. The ends were cut back, 6 bases at V and 5 bases at J, with 22 bases in the middle. CDR3 nucleotide sequence: TGTGCCAGCAGGAGCCGGCTGGGCTTCGGTTGGACTGAAGCTTTCTTT. Its translation: CASRSRLGFGWTEAFF.

The chain joins TRBV5-1 to TRBJ2-1, with D perhaps matching TRBD1 or TRBD2 (6 bases each). Germline V gene lookup returns CDR1 SGHRS and CDR2 YFSETQ. This CDR3 contains 14 residues. Trimming stripped 1 base from V and 10 bases from J, with 15 bases between. In DNA, the CDR3 is TGCGCCAGCAGCTTGTCAGGGACTCAGGGGGAGCAGTTCTTC. Protein sequence: CASSLSGTQGEQFF. Together with reference TRBV5-1 and TRBJ2-1, the CDR3 gives the full variable domain: KAGVTQTPRYLIKTRGQQVTLSCSPISGHRSVSWYQQTPGQGLQFLFEYFSETQRNKGNFPGRFSGRQFSNSRSEMNVSTLELGDSALYLCASSLSGTQGEQFFGPGTRLTVL.

This sequence joins TRBV27 and TRBJ2-7, with 9 bases lining up with TRBD1. The CDR3 covers 14 residues. CDR1 is MNHEY and CDR2 is SMNVEV in the germline V gene (reference sequence). Unmatched junction bases numbered 5, after V lost 4 bases and J lost 4 bases. The CDR3 region has the DNA TGTGCCAGCAGTTACAAGGACAGGGGTTACGAGCAGTACTTC. Its protein is CASSYKDRGYEQYF.

The gene calls are TRBV6-5 and TRBJ2-3, with D perhaps matching TRBD2 (6 bases). Germline-derived CDR1 and CDR2 are MNHEY and SVGAGI. V lost 4 bases and J 2 bases, leaving 16 bases between the germline ends. This CDR3 contains 16 residues. The CDR3 nucleotides read TGTGCCAGCAGTTCGGTTCTGGACTACATCACAGATACGCAGTATTTT. Amino acid sequence: CASSSVLDYITDTQYF.

The chain combines TRBV11-2 with TRBJ2-3; D is unclear. Germline CDR1 and CDR2: SGHAT and FQNNGV. V lost 1 base, J lost 2 bases, and 10 bases lay in between. This CDR3 is 15 amino acids long. This CDR3 is CASSLVTVVTDTQYF. The CDR3 coding sequence is TGTGCCAGCAGCTTAGTTACAGTAGTCACAGATACGCAGTATTTT.

The CDR3 DNA reads TGTGCCAGCAGTTTCTACACCTATAATTCACCCCTCCACTTT. Translating it yields CASSFYTYNSPLHF. J is TRBJ1-6 and V is TRBV28, with no clear D. V lost 3 bases and J 2 bases, leaving 5 bases between the germline ends. The germline CDR1 and CDR2 sequences are MDHEN and SYDVKM. The CDR3 has 14 amino acids.

V gene TRBV7-8 combines with J gene TRBJ2-5; TRBD1 is a possible D gene (5 bases). CDR1 and CDR2 (germline): SGHVS, FQNEAQ. CDR3 size: 16 residues. V was shortened by 2 bases and J by 0 bases, with 13 bases between the two germline ends. The CDR3 loop reads CASSLMGLLYQETQYF. DNA of the CDR3: TGTGCCAGCAGCTTAATGGGGCTCCTTTACCAAGAGACCCAGTACTTC.

This chain uses TRBV5-6 with TRBJ2-5, with D possibly TRBD1 on 5 matching bases. CDR1 SGHDT and CDR2 YYEEEE come from the germline V gene. This CDR3 region has 15 residues. Trimming removed 4 bases at V and 2 bases at J, with 15 bases between. As DNA, the CDR3 is TGTGCCAGCAGCGCGACAGAGGCCAGTCAAGAGACCCAGTACTTC. Translation gives CASSATEASQETQYF.

The rearrangement links TRBV30 to TRBJ1-5, with 7 bases fitting TRBD1. V lost 4 bases and J lost 7; bases outside the gene matches: 10. The CDR3 contains 14 residues. Germline values: CDR1 GTSNPN, CDR2 SVGIG (reference sequence). DNA of the CDR3: TGTGCCTGGAATAAAGAGGGGGCGAGGCAGCCCCAGCATTTT. This translates into CAWNKEGARQPQHF.

This chain joins TRBV7-9 and TRBJ2-7, with 8 nucleotides matching TRBD1. V gave up 4 bases and J gave up 1 base; unmatched junction bases: 3. The germline V gene has CDR1 SEHNR and CDR2 FQNEAQ (reference sequence). This CDR3 has 14 residues. The CDR3 DNA reads as TGTGCCAGCAGCTGGACAGGGCGTTCCTACGAGCAGTACTTC. It translates to CASSWTGRSYEQYF.

This clone was detected only once. V usage is TRBV20-1 and J usage is TRBJ2-5, with no clear D. Germline V gene sequence: CDR1 DFQATT, CDR2 SNEGSKA (reference sequence). The CDR3 spans 11 residues. V lost 6 bases, J lost 5 bases, and 10 bases lay in between. CDR3 nucleotides: TGCAGTGCACATCTAGGGGAGACCCAGTACTTC. Protein sequence: CSAHLGETQYF.

The V and J genes are TRBV5-8 and TRBJ1-1; TRBD1 might be the D (5 bases). The CDR3 loop spans 14 amino acids. Trimming removed 4 bases at V and 1 base at J, with 11 bases between. Germline CDR1 and CDR2: SGHTS and YDEGEE. The CDR3 is CASSVTDRNTEAFF. The CDR3 DNA reads TGTGCCAGCAGCGTGACAGATAGGAACACTGAAGCTTTCTTT.